This entry lists 5 T cell receptor beta chains sequenced from one sample in a study of regulatory T cells in long-lasting Graves disease. Assembly of TCR beta libraries relied on iRepertoire HTBI primers together with Arm-PCR of CDR3 regions. Each CDR3 protein gets one entry after TCRdb re-called the multiplex PCR reads with MiXCR. This table holds 300,000 to 400,000 distinct CDR3 sequences, over 15% found once. Stated time point: newly diagnosed GD, antithyroid drugs for less than 3 months. Isolated PBMC RNA provided the starting material for the TCR library. In addition, the sample was reused for a study of T cells in Graves' hyperthyroidism and ophthalmopathy.

The sample was peripheral blood mononuclear cells (PBMCs), taken at new diagnosis, from a patient treated with antithyroid drugs. The receptors derive from a man aged 35-49 years with Graves disease.

Many counts were recorded for this clonotype. This sequence joins TRBV20-1 and TRBJ2-7; 12 bases match TRBD2. Germline V gene data show CDR1 as DFQATT and CDR2 as SNEGSKA (reference sequence). There are 16 residues in the CDR3. The V segment lost 2 bases and the J segment 4 bases; nucleotides outside the gene matches: 9. CDR3 sequence (DNA): TGCAGTGCTAGAAGACGGACTAGCGGGGTCTTATACGAGCAGTACTTC. Encoded protein: CSARRRTSGVLYEQYF.

This chain joins TRBV20-1 and TRBJ2-7; possible D gene TRBD1, 7 bases. CDR3 length: 14 residues. From germline, CDR1 is DFQATT and CDR2 SNEGSKA (reference sequence). Deletions cut 4 bases from V and 7 bases from J, with 20 bases between. The CDR3 protein is CSAKAGNRGLEQYF. The CDR3 DNA sequence: TGCAGTGCTAAGGCGGGGAACAGGGGATTGGAGCAGTACTTC.

The chain has TRBV2 and TRBJ1-5; D call uncertain. The V end lost 6 bases, the J end lost 0 bases, and 12 bases lay between the germline ends. The CDR3 consists of 15 residues. Germline V gives CDR1 SNHLY, CDR2 FYNNEI. CDR3 sequence: CASRAALYSNQPQHF. CDR3 DNA sequence: TGTGCCAGCAGAGCCGCCTTGTATAGCAATCAGCCCCAGCATTTT.

Regarding this clonotype: A read error may be the cause here, since a much bigger clone is one base away. The chain employs TRBV12-3 or TRBV12-4 and TRBJ1-5, with D perhaps matching TRBD1 (5 bases). CDR3 length: 15 amino acids. The CDR3 nucleotides read TGTGCCAGCAGTTTCCGGGGGATGAGCAGTCAGCCCCAGCATTTT. Amino acid sequence: CASSFRGMSSQPQHF.

The rearrangement links TRBV18 to TRBJ1-4; the D is unclear. This CDR3 is built from 14 residues. V was clipped by 2 bases and J by 4 bases, with 8 bases between them. Germline V gene sequence: CDR1 KGHSH, CDR2 LQKENI. CDR3 protein: CASSPEQLNEKLFF. The CDR3 nucleotides are TGTGCCAGCTCACCAGAGCAGCTTAATGAAAAACTGTTTTTT. The variable domain in full, completed from reference TRBV18 and TRBJ1-4, reads NAGVMQNPRHLVRRRGQEARLRCSPMKGHSHVYWYRQLPEEGLKFMVYLQKENIIDESGMPKERFSAEFPKEGPSILRIQQVVRGDSAAYFCASSPEQLNEKLFFGSGTQLSVL.